The source of this T cell receptor beta chain is a study of shared clonotypes between healthy human individuals. Study-level results: Non-shared clonotypes showed lower generation probabilities than clonotypes common to all four donors.

Concerning this clone itself: The antigen is unknown.

Naive CD8 cells comprised CD45RO-negative, CCR7-positively selected cells, excluding terminally differentiated effector memory CD45RA+ cells. CDR3 length equals 15 residues. V was cut by 3 bases and J by 2 bases, with 15 bases left in between. Germline values: CDR1 SGHNT, CDR2 YYREEE (reference sequence). Sorted-subset replicate PCRs used about 180 ng DNA, roughly 28,000 T cell genomes. Authors' analysis steps: Filtering of immunoSEQ junctional sequences could not match full-length read filtering. Data came from immunoSEQ multiplex PCR; TCRdb stores just in-frame clones and leaves some out. From that table come the V and J calls and clone size; the DNA was used to work out D and trimming. Seen here are about 2,200,000 clones, approximately 94% observed once, and the top ten hold 1.5% to 2%.

The chain is built from TRBV5-4 and TRBJ2-7; a weak D match, TRBD2 (6 bases). The TCR comes from a man aged 18 to 29 in good health. Some clones in this sample may be carry-over from other donors' samples. The specimen sequenced was naive CD8+ T cells from PBMCs. CDR3 nucleotides: TGTGCCAGCAGCTCTACGGGGGACGGAACCTACGAGCAGTACTTC. As protein: CASSSTGDGTYEQYF.